This T cell receptor (beta chain) appears in the sequencing data of a study of cytomegalovirus exposure and HLA in healthy donors (dated by TCRdb to 2016 to 2017). For the study in its entirety: According to a later analysis, one platform produced both the roughly 120 validation repertoires and the 670 or so repertoires of the first cohort. The study aimed to test whether cataloging public T cell receptors could reveal signatures of past pathogen exposure. In addition to the first cohort of around 670 subjects, a separate validation cohort of some 120 different subjects was used. To predict cytomegalovirus infection status, the study combined high-throughput TCR immunosequencing, statistical association of individual TCRs with disease status, and machine learning. Study-wide conclusions, independent of this receptor: A few of the identified cytomegalovirus-associated TCR beta chains were confirmed in vitro to be specific for cytomegalovirus antigens. According to the authors, the approach could potentially be generalized to other disease states and immunological phenotypes. Most TCR sequences were seen in very few donors, while some public TCRs were found in many individuals. The validation cohort had no HLA typing available for a later analysis, so co-occurrence within that cohort was assessed over all 110 or so repertoires. The study listed 150 to 200 TCR beta chains as associated with cytomegalovirus. Subsequent analysis determined that TCRs grouped into clusters in the first cohort also showed a tendency toward co-occurrence across the roughly 110 validation repertoires, and 85% to 95% of cluster scores exceeded 0. Cytomegalovirus status was reported to be diagnosed by the classifier with high specificity and sensitivity in both the original and validation cohorts.

The receptor library was made with the immunoSEQ multiplex PCR assay. Per the original workflow: A statistical classification framework was built for diagnosing cytomegalovirus status from the catalog of TCR beta chain sequences. TCRdb took over this immuneACCESS table, retaining in-frame rearrangements with V and J assigned. Such tables are incomplete; in checked studies, under half of the missing clones stem from an unresolved V gene, and the remainder is unexplained. The DNA was the basis for D and trimming; V, J and clone size are from that table. The sample profile shows a few hundred thousand clones; 90% of them were found once. Together, the top ten hold roughly 0.38% of the sample. Regarding this clone: Its cognate antigen has yet to be identified. It has no much larger one-base neighbor in the sample; base qualities were not kept.

The donors were included in the validation cohort of 90 to 150 subjects, a group kept apart from the roughly 680-subject first cohort. The CDR3 goes from the cysteine to the phenylalanine over 15 residues. The CDR3 DNA has 45 bases and is translated from base 1. Trimming at the junction amounts to 3 bases on V and 0 bases on J, and the germline ends lie 12 bases apart. CDR1 SGHRS and CDR2 YFSETQ are derived from the germline V gene. Sequenced: PBMCs. The chain employs TRBV5-1 and TRBJ1-1, with TRBD1 as a weak D call on 5 bases. The TCR sequence derives from a woman between 18 and 29 years old in good health and CMV-seronegative. The nucleotide sequence reads TGCGCCAGCAGCTCGACAGTTTTCATGAACACTGAAGCTTTCTTT. It codes for CASSSTVFMNTEAFF.